This T cell receptor beta chain is from a study of cytomegalovirus exposure and HLA in healthy donors. Findings of the study overall: Upon later analysis, TCR association rates were observed to vary by HLA locus, being highest for DRB1 and lowest for HLA-C. When the data were analyzed later, several of the most significant clusters appeared to be linked to common viral pathogens.

Details on this clone: Its antigen remains unknown.

The PCR used 60 Vbeta and 13 Jbeta primers. Some clones are missing from TCRdb's copy, which holds only in-frame ones; the method was immunoSEQ multiplex PCR. The sample has approximately 170,000 clones, 80% to 85% seen once. The germline V gene encodes CDR1 SGHVS and CDR2 FNYEAQ. The CDR3 extends over 15 amino acids. V was trimmed by 1 base and J by 4 bases, leaving 12 bases between them. Sequencing was done on a sample of PBMCs. This clonotype originated in a male donor in good health and CMV-seronegative. The chain recombines TRBV7-6 with TRBJ2-3, with TRBD1 as a possible D gene (5 bases). Written as DNA, the CDR3 is TGTGCCAGCAGCTTAGTCCCCCAGGGATCAGATACGCAGTATTTT. Amino acids: CASSLVPQGSDTQYF.